The 24 T cell receptor beta chains in this list originate from one sample, sequenced in a study of cytomegalovirus exposure and HLA in healthy donors. PCR primers comprised 60 Vbeta and 13 Jbeta primers. This table comes from immunoSEQ multiplex PCR, and its TCRdb copy is limited to in-frame clones, with some not included. This sample has some 160,000 clones, with 60% to 80% found just once. Sequenced sample: PBMCs. The source of these receptors is a woman aged 25 to 39 in good health and CMV-seronegative.

The gene calls are TRBV30 and TRBJ1-3, with D perhaps TRBD1 (5 bases). V dropped 4 bases and J dropped 2 bases, with 9 bases sitting between them. Germline-derived CDR1 and CDR2 are GTSNPN and SVGIG (reference sequence). This CDR3 spans 13 amino acids. Here the CDR3 DNA reads TGTGCCTGGACCGCAGGGACTGGAAACACCATATATTTT. It encodes CAWTAGTGNTIYF.

This clone was observed a single time. The CDR3, as DNA: TGTGCCAGTAAGAAACAGGGGCCGCGCCGCTCTGGGGCCAACGTCCTGACTTTC. Its protein is CASKKQGPRRSGANVLTF. This chain connects TRBV19 to TRBJ2-6, with 7 bases that match TRBD1. Germline loops: CDR1 LNHDA, CDR2 SQIVND (reference sequence). This CDR3 spans 18 amino acids. The trim removed 7 bases at V and 0 bases at J, leaving 12 bases unmatched.

This clone was counted between two and nine times. The rearrangement links TRBV5-1 to TRBJ1-1; 9 nucleotides agree with TRBD1. The CDR3 covers 13 residues. With 5 bases clipped from V and 7 bases from J, the junction kept 6 bases outside the gene matches. Per the germline V gene, CDR1 is SGHRS and CDR2 is YFSETQ. The CDR3: CASRYGQGIEAFF. The CDR3 nucleotides read TGCGCCAGCAGGTATGGACAGGGGATTGAAGCTTTCTTT.

The genes are TRBV5-1 and TRBJ1-4, with D tentatively TRBD1 (6 bases). The V gene's germline CDR1 is SGHRS and CDR2 YFSETQ. CDR3 length: 15 amino acids. With 4 bases removed from V and 7 bases from J, the gap between germline ends came to 17 bases. CDR3 in amino acids: CASSPTRGGGEKLFF. The CDR3 DNA reads as TGCGCCAGCAGCCCCACCCGTGGGGGCGGTGAAAAACTGTTTTTT.

The chain employs TRBV5-1 and TRBJ2-2, with 7 nucleotides matching TRBD1. V was pared by 3 bases and J by 7 bases, with 6 bases of the junction left unmatched. The CDR3 is 14 amino acids. The germline CDR1 and CDR2 sequences are SGHRS and YFSETQ. CDR3 in amino acids: CASSSTGNGGELFF. The CDR3 region has the DNA TGCGCCAGCAGCTCGACAGGGAACGGCGGGGAGCTGTTTTTT.

The CDR3, as DNA: TGTGCTGCCTCCGGACTCTCCTACGAGCAGTACTTC. It yields the protein CAASGLSYEQYF. The rearrangement joins TRBV30 to TRBJ2-7; tentative D call: TRBD2 (5 bases). The germline V gene has CDR1 GTSNPN and CDR2 SVGIG (reference sequence). The CDR3 spans 12 residues.

The rearrangement links TRBV29-1 to TRBJ2-1; 9 nucleotides line up with TRBD1. The germline V gene encodes CDR1 SQVTM and CDR2 ANQGSEA. The CDR3 covers 16 residues. Losses at the gene ends were 3 bases for V and 4 bases for J; bases not matched to a gene: 10. CDR3 in amino acids: CSVDSGGTGKYNEQFF. CDR3 nucleotide sequence: TGCAGCGTTGACAGCGGTGGGACAGGGAAATACAATGAGCAGTTCTTC.

This sequence joins TRBV5-6 and TRBJ1-2, with 10 bases that match TRBD1. This CDR3 has 16 amino acids. After removal of 5 bases from V and 5 bases from J, the junction contained 12 bases not matched to a gene. The germline gives CDR1 SGHDT, CDR2 YYEEEE. CDR3 sequence (DNA): TGTGCCAGCAGTTTGTCCCGGGACAGGGGCCGGTATGGCTACACCTTC. Encoded protein: CASSLSRDRGRYGYTF. The complete variable domain, with remaining parts taken from reference TRBV5-6 and TRBJ1-2, reads DAGVTQSPTHLIKTRGQQVTLRCSPKSGHDTVSWYQQALGQGPQFIFQYYEEEERQRGNFPDRFSGHQFPNYSSELNVNALLLGDSALYLCASSLSRDRGRYGYTFGSGTRLTVV.

The chain combines TRBV27 with TRBJ1-6, with 8 bases matching TRBD1. Trimming cost V 2 bases and J 7 bases; bases outside gene matches: 7. Germline V lookup: CDR1 MNHEY, CDR2 SMNVEV (reference sequence). The CDR3 length is 16 residues. The CDR3 sequence: CASSLGGQGGNSPLHF. The CDR3 coding sequence is TGTGCCAGCAGTTTAGGAGGACAGGGAGGAAATTCACCCCTCCACTTT.

J is TRBJ2-3 and V is TRBV7-3; 8 nucleotides align to TRBD1. The CDR3 runs to 14 residues. J was trimmed by 6 bases and V by 1 base; bases with no gene match: 3. Germline V gene sequence: CDR1 SGHTA, CDR2 FQGTGA. The CDR3 nucleotides read TGTGCCAGCAGCTTAAGACAGGGGAAGGATACGCAGTATTTT. The encoded protein is CASSLRQGKDTQYF.

A few counts support this clone. The chain combines TRBV5-4 with TRBJ1-1; TRBD1 matches at 9 bases. Per the germline V gene, CDR1 is SGHNT and CDR2 is YYREEE (reference sequence). CDR3 length: 15 residues. V trimming: 1 base; J trimming: 3 bases; junction bases outside the gene matches: 4. CDR3 residues: CASSLKQGAYTEAFF. The CDR3 DNA sequence: TGTGCCAGCAGCTTGAAACAGGGGGCTTACACTGAAGCTTTCTTT.

This clone was seen more than once but under ten times. The chain carries TRBV25-1 and TRBJ1-5; D might be TRBD1 (6 bases). Trimming removed 4 bases at V and 11 bases at J, with 12 bases between. The CDR3 has 12 residues. The germline gives CDR1 MGHDK, CDR2 SYGVNS. The CDR3 is CASSGQGSAQHF. The CDR3 bases are TGTGCCAGCAGTGGCCAGGGGTCGGCCCAGCATTTT.

V gene TRBV7-2 combines with J gene TRBJ1-2, with 8 nucleotides matching TRBD1. Germline CDR1 reads SGHTA; CDR2 reads FQGNSA. This CDR3 region has 16 residues. J was trimmed by 3 bases and V by 1 base; bases with no gene match: 7. The CDR3 sequence: CASSLEWGDRYYGYTF. The CDR3, as DNA: TGTGCCAGCAGCTTAGAGTGGGGGGACAGGTACTATGGCTACACCTTC.

This chain connects TRBV28 to TRBJ1-1, with D unclear. CDR1 and CDR2 (germline): MDHEN, SYDVKM. The CDR3 contains 12 residues. The V and J ends lost 4 bases and 7 bases respectively, with 10 bases between them. The CDR3 nucleotides are TGTGCCAGCAGTTCCGGGGAAAATGAAGCTTTCTTT. This encodes CASSSGENEAFF.

CDR3 protein: CASQGRGNQETQYF. The CDR3 bases are TGTGCCTCACAGGGTCGAGGAAACCAAGAGACCCAGTACTTC. The chain combines TRBV30 with TRBJ2-5; weak D call: TRBD1 (6 bases). CDR3 length equals 14 residues. V lost 7 bases, J lost 0 bases, and 15 bases lay in between. Per germline, CDR1 GTSNPN and CDR2 SVGIG (reference sequence).

This clone was observed a single time. The V call is TRBV6-1, the J call TRBJ2-5, with TRBD2 as a possible D gene (6 bases). Germline CDR1 and CDR2: MNHNS and SASEGT. The CDR3 is 15 amino acids. Trimming pared 2 bases from V and 3 bases from J, leaving 13 bases between. This CDR3 is CASSEYPSEKETQYF. The CDR3 nucleotides read TGTGCCAGCAGTGAATATCCTAGCGAGAAAGAGACCCAGTACTTC.

The rearrangement joins TRBV21-1 to TRBJ1-2; the D call TRBD1 from the table was never checked on the DNA. TRBV21-1 is reported as a pseudogene. CDR3 size: 15 residues. The CDR3 protein is CASSILSGQGINYTF. The CDR3 DNA reads as TGTGCCAGCAGCATATTATCGGGACAGGGGATCAACTACACCTTC.

The chain employs TRBV5-1 and TRBJ2-3, with 10 bases fitting TRBD2. CDR3 length: 16 residues. J was trimmed by 4 bases and V by 3 bases; bases with no gene match: 8. The V gene's germline CDR1 is SGHRS and CDR2 YFSETQ. This chain's CDR3 is CASSSPAGGRADTQYF. In DNA form, the CDR3 reads TGCGCCAGCAGCTCACCAGCGGGGGGGCGCGCAGATACGCAGTATTTT.

CDR3 nucleotide sequence: TGTGCCAGCAGCTTAGTTGGCGGGGGGAAAGAGACCCAGTACTTC. It codes for CASSLVGGGKETQYF. The V call is TRBV7-2, the J call TRBJ2-5; 8 nucleotides agree with TRBD2. CDR3 length: 15 amino acids. CDR1 and CDR2 (germline): SGHTA, FQGNSA. Trimming took 1 base from V and 3 from J; bases not matched to a gene: 4.

CDR3 region: CASSDRDSQETQYF. The CDR3 DNA follows: TGTGCCAGCAGTGACCGGGACAGCCAAGAGACCCAGTACTTC. The chain couples TRBV25-1 to TRBJ2-5; TRBD1 matches 7 bases. CDR3 length: 14 amino acids. Losses at the gene ends were 3 bases for V and 1 base for J; bases not matched to a gene: 2. Germline CDR1 reads MGHDK; CDR2 reads SYGVNS.

The chain couples TRBV9 to TRBJ1-1; 7 positions agree with TRBD1. There are 15 residues in the CDR3. The germline gives CDR1 SGDLS, CDR2 YYNGEE. V was pared by 4 bases and J by 4 bases, with 10 bases of the junction left unmatched. The DNA for the CDR3 is TGTGCCAGCAGCCCCCAACAGGGGTTGGGCACTGAAGCTTTCTTT. Translation gives CASSPQQGLGTEAFF.

The count of this clone is one. The CDR3 reads CASSPRAGNEQFF. For the CDR3, the DNA is TGTGCCAGCAGCCCCAGAGCGGGTAATGAGCAGTTCTTC. The chain carries TRBV11-3 and TRBJ2-1; TRBD2 might be the D (6 bases). There are 13 residues in the CDR3. V was trimmed by 5 bases and J by 7 bases, leaving 12 bases between them. Germline CDR1 SGHNT, CDR2 YENEEA. The whole variable domain, filled in from reference TRBV11-3 and TRBJ2-1, reads EAGVVQSPRYKIIEKKQPVAFWCNPISGHNTLYWYLQNLGQGPELLIRYENEEAVDDSQLPKDRFSAERLKGVDSTLKIQPAELGDSAVYLCASSPRAGNEQFFGPGTRLTVL.

Only a few counts were recorded for this clone. This chain links TRBV11-2 with TRBJ2-3, with TRBD1 as a possible D gene (5 bases). The CDR3 contains 14 residues. Germline values: CDR1 SGHAT, CDR2 FQNNGV. V dropped 4 bases and J dropped 1 base, with 9 bases sitting between them. CDR3 nucleotides: TGTGCCAGCAGCTACGACAGTGGCACAGATACGCAGTATTTT. Translating gives CASSYDSGTDTQYF. Combining the CDR3 with reference TRBV11-2 and TRBJ2-3 gives the whole variable domain EAGVAQSPRYKIIEKRQSVAFWCNPISGHATLYWYQQILGQGPKLLIQFQNNGVVDDSQLPKDRFSAERLKGVDSTLKIQPAKLEDSAVYLCASSYDSGTDTQYFGPGTRLTVL.

The V gene is TRBV19, the J gene TRBJ1-1, with D possibly TRBD1 on 6 matching bases. The CDR3 loop spans 12 amino acids. Trimming shortened V by 7 bases and J by 4 bases, and 10 bases separated the two germline ends. Germline V gene data show CDR1 as LNHDA and CDR2 as SQIVND (reference sequence). CDR3 DNA sequence: TGTGCCAGTAAAGGGACAATCACTGAAGCTTTCTTT. Amino acid sequence: CASKGTITEAFF.